The 8 T cell receptor beta chains below all came from one sample that was sequenced in a study of shared clonotypes between healthy human individuals. Using immunoSEQ multiplex PCR, the repertoire was profiled, and TCRdb retains in-frame clones only, with some absent. The sample yields 2 million to 2.5 million clones, roughly 90% seen once. The source material was naive CD4+ T cells from PBMCs. The subset here: CD45RA+ positively selected. These receptors were obtained from a man between 18 and 35 years old in good health. Some clones in this sample may be carry-over from other donors' samples.

This clone has a single count. The V and J genes are TRBV2 and TRBJ2-1; no clear D gene. The CDR3 is 14 amino acids. The V end was cut by 4 bases, the J end by 7 bases, with 14 bases between. Per germline, CDR1 SNHLY and CDR2 FYNNEI. In DNA form, the CDR3 reads TGTGCCAGCAGTGTCTGGGCGGTGGGGAATGAGCAGTTCTTC. The encoded protein is CASSVWAVGNEQFF.

V usage is TRBV19 and J usage is TRBJ1-1, with a tentative D call TRBD1 (6 bases). Germline CDR1 reads LNHDA; CDR2 reads SQIVND (reference sequence). Trimming took 5 bases from V and 0 from J, leaving 13 bases between them. The CDR3 is 15 amino acids. CDR3 in amino acids: CASSPGRTVNTEAFF. In DNA, the CDR3 is TGTGCCAGTAGTCCCGGACGGACAGTGAACACTGAAGCTTTCTTT.

The chain carries TRBV30 and TRBJ1-6; 9 nucleotides match TRBD1. V dropped 3 bases and J dropped 9; count of bases not matched to a gene: 12. Germline V lookup: CDR1 GTSNPN, CDR2 SVGIG (reference sequence). CDR3 length equals 16 residues. This CDR3 is CAWSPDRGGNGSPLHF. The CDR3 DNA reads as TGTGCCTGGAGCCCCGACAGGGGGGGCAACGGTTCACCCCTCCACTTT.

This clone was detected once. This chain uses TRBV9 with TRBJ2-5, with a tentative D call TRBD2 (5 bases). The CDR3 covers 15 residues. V was shortened by 6 bases and J by 0 bases, with 15 bases between the two germline ends. CDR1 and CDR2 (germline): SGDLS, YYNGEE. The CDR3 DNA sequence: TGTGCCAGCACCACGTCTGGGAGTTACCAAGAGACCCAGTACTTC. This sequence encodes CASTTSGSYQETQYF.

J is TRBJ2-5 and V is TRBV12-1; TRBD1 is taken as the D call from the table, unchecked against the DNA. TRBV12-1 is deemed a pseudogene. CDR3 length equals 15 residues. CDR3 bases: TGTGCCAGCAGCGCCATTACAGGGTGGCAAGAGACCCAGTACTTC. It encodes CASSAITGWQETQYF.

Points on this clone: Distinct nucleotide sequences in the sample also encode this CDR3. The chain joins TRBV28 to TRBJ1-5; D gene unclear. CDR1 and CDR2 from the germline V gene are MDHEN and SYDVKM. Trimming removed 6 bases from V and 0 bases from J, with 9 bases in between. The CDR3 loop spans 14 amino acids. CDR3 in DNA: TGTGCCAGCAGCCTGTGGAGTAGCAATCAGCCCCAGCATTTT. Its translation: CASSLWSSNQPQHF.

The chain uses TRBV5-4 and TRBJ2-1; 10 bases agree with TRBD2. Germline trimming cut 5 bases from V and 4 bases from J; bases unmatched to any gene: 6. Germline-derived CDR1 and CDR2 are SGHNT and YYREEE (reference sequence). This CDR3 has 15 residues. The DNA for the CDR3 is TGTGCCAGCAGATTACTAGCGGGGCCTTACAATGAGCAGTTCTTC. Translated, it gives CASRLLAGPYNEQFF.

This sequence joins TRBV5-1 and TRBJ2-2; TRBD2 agrees at 13 bases. This CDR3 has 15 residues. Germline assignment: CDR1 SGHRS and CDR2 YFSETQ. J gave up 4 bases and V 7 bases, and 4 bases lay outside the gene matches. CDR3 loop: CASGRLAGGTGELFF. In nucleotides, the CDR3 is TGCGCCAGCGGGCGACTAGCGGGAGGCACCGGGGAGCTGTTTTTT.